Below, 18 T cell receptor beta chains from the same sample are listed, as sequenced in a study of quantifying T cell responses using KT2 cells. Study overall: Reverse transcription used primers in the TCR alpha and beta constant regions.

A single-stranded UMI oligo with SP2 sequence was ligated to cDNA 3' ends. An equimolar mix of RC1.1 and RC1.2 primed the beta chain across TRBC1 and TRBC2. TCRdb processed the UMI-ligation and nested PCR reads anew with MiXCR; each CDR3 protein has one entry. The sample includes approximately 46,000 distinct CDR3 sequences, approximately 10% of them seen just once. The sequenced sample consisted of PBMCs spiked with cells of the T cell clone KT2. All receptors come from a human donor.

V and J are TRBV6-1 and TRBJ1-4; 8 positions agree with TRBD1. V was pared by 3 bases and J by 5 bases, with 8 bases of the junction left unmatched. The CDR3 runs 16 residues. The V gene's germline CDR1 is MNHNS and CDR2 SASEGT. The DNA of the CDR3 is TGTGCCAGCAGTGATGTTCGGACAGGGAGGAATGAAAAACTGTTTTTT. This translates into CASSDVRTGRNEKLFF.

This clonotype has only a few counts. The chain uses TRBV5-1 and TRBJ1-1; TRBD1 agrees at 8 bases. CDR1 SGHRS and CDR2 YFSETQ come from the germline V gene. V lost 1 base to trimming and J lost 0 bases; unmatched junction nucleotides: 2. The CDR3 is 15 residues long. CDR3 bases: TGCGCCAGCAGCTTGCAGGGGGCACTGAACACTGAAGCTTTCTTT. Encoded protein: CASSLQGALNTEAFF.

Ten or more counts support this clonotype. This chain uses TRBV7-8 with TRBJ2-3; 16 bases align to TRBD2. The J segment lost 3 bases and the V segment lost 0 bases, leaving 6 bases of the junction unmatched. Germline V gene data show CDR1 as SGHVS and CDR2 as FQNEAQ. The CDR3 totals 19 residues. The CDR3 DNA reads as TGTGCCAGCAGCTTAGCCGGGACTAGCGGGGGGGCCGTGACAGATACGCAGTATTTT. As protein: CASSLAGTSGGAVTDTQYF.

The chain carries TRBV18 and TRBJ2-7, with 11 positions matching TRBD2. Trimming took 5 bases from V and 2 from J; bases not matched to a gene: 8. The germline CDR1 and CDR2 sequences are KGHSH and LQKENI. This CDR3 region has 16 residues. In DNA, the CDR3 is TGTGCCAGCTCATCGAAGACTAGCGGGGCAACCTACGAGCAGTACTTC. Protein: CASSSKTSGATYEQYF.

The chain combines TRBV7-9 with TRBJ2-7, with D unresolved. Germline V gene sequence: CDR1 SEHNR, CDR2 FQNEAQ (reference sequence). V shed 1 base and J shed 3 bases, with 4 bases lying between them. The CDR3 spans 12 residues. The CDR3 sequence: CASSLGVYEQYF. CDR3 coding DNA: TGTGCCAGCAGCTTAGGTGTCTACGAGCAGTACTTC.

This clonotype was counted at least ten times. The rearrangement joins TRBV20-1 to TRBJ1-5; possible D gene TRBD1, 5 bases. The CDR3 extends over 16 amino acids. Germline V CDR1 and CDR2: DFQATT, SNEGSKA (reference sequence). Trimming cost V 0 bases and J 7 bases, with 19 bases left between them. This CDR3 is CSARDHRGVGVQPQHF. The CDR3 DNA follows: TGCAGTGCTAGAGACCATCGCGGGGTAGGGGTACAGCCCCAGCATTTT.

The chain has TRBV2 and TRBJ2-7; possible D gene TRBD1, 5 bases. V gave up 5 bases and J gave up 0 bases, with 23 bases separating them. The CDR3 consists of 18 residues. The germline CDR1 and CDR2 sequences are SNHLY and FYNNEI. The CDR3 coding sequence is TGTGCCAGCAGTCGCCCAAGGGGCAGGGAATGGGTCTCCTACGAGCAGTACTTC. Translated, it gives CASSRPRGREWVSYEQYF.

This CDR3 is CASSPGLAAVQETQYF. The CDR3 DNA reads as TGCGCCAGCAGCCCTGGACTAGCGGCGGTACAAGAGACCCAGTACTTC. This sequence joins TRBV5-1 and TRBJ2-5; 10 bases fit TRBD2. Trimming cost V 4 bases and J 2 bases; bases outside gene matches: 8. This CDR3 contains 16 residues. Germline CDR1 is SGHRS and CDR2 is YFSETQ.

The V and J genes are TRBV14 and TRBJ2-7; TRBD2 matches at 12 bases. The CDR3 has 16 amino acids. The V gene's germline CDR1 is SGHDN and CDR2 FVKESK. V gave up 3 bases and J gave up 2 bases; unmatched junction bases: 5. CDR3 protein: CASSQSGLAGPYEQYF. The DNA for the CDR3 is TGTGCCAGCAGCCAGTCAGGACTAGCGGGACCCTACGAGCAGTACTTC.

V and J are TRBV12-3 or TRBV12-4 and TRBJ1-1, with unresolved D. The CDR3 is made up of 14 amino acids. V lost 3 bases to trimming and J lost 2 bases, with 10 bases between them. CDR3 in DNA: TGTGCCAGCAGTTTTGGCGCAGGAAACACTGAAGCTTTCTTT. Encoded protein: CASSFGAGNTEAFF.

This clonotype was recorded a few times. CDR3: CARTGVQETQYF. CDR3 DNA: TGTGCCAGGACAGGGGTCCAAGAGACCCAGTACTTC. This chain links TRBV7-2 with TRBJ2-5; 8 bases map to TRBD1. V trimming: 9 bases; J trimming: 1 base; junction bases outside the gene matches: 1. The CDR3 length is 12 residues. Germline V gene lookup returns CDR1 SGHTA and CDR2 FQGNSA.

This chain connects TRBV27 to TRBJ1-5, with D uncertain. CDR1 and CDR2 (germline): MNHEY, SMNVEV (reference sequence). The germline V and J ends were trimmed by 8 bases and 2 bases, with 10 bases remaining between them. The CDR3 loop spans 13 amino acids. This CDR3 reads CASGLVGNQPQHF. The CDR3 DNA reads TGTGCCAGCGGGTTAGTTGGCAATCAGCCCCAGCATTTT.

The chain has TRBV3-1 and TRBJ1-1, with TRBD1 identical over 11 bases. The CDR3 runs 14 residues. CDR1 and CDR2 from the germline V gene are LGHDT and YNNKEL (reference sequence). With 2 bases clipped from V and 10 bases from J, the junction kept 6 bases outside the gene matches. DNA of the CDR3: TGTGCCAGCAGCCAAACCGGGACAGGGGGTCGAGCTTTCTTT. Protein sequence: CASSQTGTGGRAFF. The variable domain in full, with the rest retrieved from reference TRBV3-1 and TRBJ1-1, is DTAVSQTPKYLVTQMGNDKSIKCEQNLGHDTMYWYKQDSKKFLKIMFSYNNKELIINETVPNRFSPKSPDKAHLNLHINSLELGDSAVYFCASSQTGTGGRAFFGQGTRLTVV.

This clonotype appeared a few times. The chain employs TRBV7-6 and TRBJ2-7; 9 bases fit TRBD2. There are 13 residues in the CDR3. V lost 5 bases and J lost 4; bases outside the gene matches: 3. The germline V gene has CDR1 SGHVS and CDR2 FNYEAQ. The CDR3, as DNA: TGTGCCAGCAGCCCAACTAGCGGGTACGAGCAGTACTTC. Translation gives CASSPTSGYEQYF.

This clonotype was observed a handful of times. The chain combines TRBV6-5 with TRBJ1-5, with D possibly being TRBD1 (5 bases). This CDR3 contains 14 residues. Looked up from germline, CDR1 is MNHEY and CDR2 is SVGAGI. Trimming cost V 4 bases and J 2 bases, with 9 bases left between them. The CDR3 nucleotides read TGTGCCAGCAGTTGGACAAGCGGCAATCAGCCCCAGCATTTT. This gives the protein CASSWTSGNQPQHF.

The chain is built from TRBV7-9 and TRBJ1-1; D gene ambiguous. Deletions cut 2 bases from V and 4 bases from J, with 8 bases between. The CDR3 loop spans 13 amino acids. Germline V gene sequence: CDR1 SEHNR, CDR2 FQNEAQ (reference sequence). The CDR3 nucleotides are TGTGCCAGCAGCTTAACAGAGGGCACTGAAGCTTTCTTT. It encodes CASSLTEGTEAFF.

The table lists this clonotype with many counts. V and J are TRBV3-1 and TRBJ2-1; D is perhaps TRBD2 (7 bases). Germline CDR1 reads LGHDT; CDR2 reads YNNKEL (reference sequence). This CDR3 region has 14 residues. The V end was cut by 5 bases, the J end by 6 bases, with 14 bases between. CDR3 DNA sequence: TGTGCCAGCAGCAAATCGGGGGGCCTCAATGAGCAGTTCTTC. Residues: CASSKSGGLNEQFF.

This clonotype was observed many times. Compared with germline, one end of the junction differs, possibly owing to a read error. The chain recombines TRBV7-7 with TRBJ2-3; D not certain. This CDR3 comprises 13 residues. Germline V gene lookup returns CDR1 SSHAT and CDR2 FNYEAQ (reference sequence). The CDR3 is CASSFSLTDTQYF. Here the CDR3 DNA reads TGTGCTAGCAGCTTTTCCCTCACAGATACGCAGTATTTT.